Each of the 2 T cell receptor beta chains below was sequenced from the same sample in a study of blood T cells in healthy people across ages. Alongside a J-beta primer mix, a sample-barcoded 5' primer served in a second PCR lasting 7 to 11 cycles. TCRdb ran MiXCR on the 5' RACE reads and lists one entry per CDR3 protein. The sample lists 1.5 million to 2 million distinct CDR3 sequences, about 50% occurring once. The material sequenced was blood. These receptor sequences come from a woman aged 35 to 49 in good health.

The CDR3 DNA is TGTGCCAGCAGTTTAGGCAGCCCTAATGAAAAACTGTTTTTT. The encoded protein is CASSLGSPNEKLFF. The chain combines TRBV12-3 or TRBV12-4 with TRBJ1-4; unclear D gene. The CDR3 is made up of 14 amino acids. V lost 1 base, J lost 3 bases, and 6 bases lay in between.

This chain joins TRBV20-1 and TRBJ1-1; weak D call: TRBD1 (6 bases). Germline V lookup: CDR1 DFQATT, CDR2 SNEGSKA (reference sequence). The length of the CDR3 is 14 residues. Trimming stripped 3 bases from V and 2 bases from J, with 13 bases between. The CDR3 is CSASNLGGNTEAFF. CDR3 in DNA: TGCAGTGCTAGCAATCTAGGGGGAAACACTGAAGCTTTCTTT.